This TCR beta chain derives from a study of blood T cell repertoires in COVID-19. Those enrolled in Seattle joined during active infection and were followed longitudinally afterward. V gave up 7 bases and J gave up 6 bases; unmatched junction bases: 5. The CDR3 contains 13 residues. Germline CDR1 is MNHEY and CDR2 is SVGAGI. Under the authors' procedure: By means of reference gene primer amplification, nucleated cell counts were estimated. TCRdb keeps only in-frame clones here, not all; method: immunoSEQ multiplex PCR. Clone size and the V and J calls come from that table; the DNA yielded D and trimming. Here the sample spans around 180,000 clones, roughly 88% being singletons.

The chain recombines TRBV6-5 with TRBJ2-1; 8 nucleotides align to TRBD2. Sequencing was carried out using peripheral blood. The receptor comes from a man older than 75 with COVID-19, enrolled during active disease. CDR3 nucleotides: TGTGCCAGCAAACGGGGGGGTGGCAATGAGCAGTTCTTC. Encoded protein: CASKRGGGNEQFF.